The rows below give T cell receptor beta chains drawn from one sample of a study of T cells after yellow fever vaccination. TCRdb re-called the 5' RACE reads with MiXCR, one entry per CDR3 protein. In the table there are hundreds of thousands of distinct CDR3 sequences, roughly 5.2% of which are singletons. The sequences come from CD4+ T cells sorted from PBMCs, collected on the day of the yellow fever booster vaccination. Receptors originate from a man younger than 35 who received the YFV17D yellow fever vaccine. The CDR3 runs from the conserved cysteine through the conserved F or W. The D gene is left open where the match is weak. Not every row has a clone size; where given, it reads once, few, many or a size class.

V gene	clone size	J gene	D gene	CDR3 protein	CDR3 DNA
TRBV7-3	.	TRBJ2-7	TRBD1	CASGPTGTYEQYF	TGTGCCAGCGGGCCGACAGGGACCTACGAGCAGTACTTC
TRBV6-1	few	TRBJ1-2	.	CASSDPGIYGYTF	TGTGCCAGCAGTGATCCGGGAATCTATGGCTACACCTTC
TRBV18	few	TRBJ2-4	.	CASSPNLGAKNIQYF	TGTGCCAGCTCACCTAACCTGGGTGCCAAAAACATTCAGTACTTC
TRBV5-5	many	TRBJ2-5	TRBD1	CASSGTDQETQYF	TGTGCCAGCAGCGGGACAGATCAAGAGACCCAGTACTTC
TRBV4-3	many	TRBJ2-3	.	CASSRESGRGADTQYF	TGCGCCAGCAGCCGAGAGTCGGGCAGGGGCGCAGATACGCAGTATTTT
TRBV6-5	.	TRBJ1-2	.	CASSYSRVKGYGYTF	TGTGCCAGCAGTTACAGCAGGGTCAAAGGCTATGGCTACACCTTC
TRBV5-1	few	TRBJ2-5	TRBD1	CASSPQGASETQYF	TGCGCCAGCAGCCCACAGGGGGCTTCGGAGACCCAGTACTTC
TRBV28	.	TRBJ2-3	.	CATENREIKGAQYF	TGTGCCACCGAGAACCGGGAGATTAAGGGTGCGCAGTATTTT
TRBV7-2	many	TRBJ1-2	.	CASSPWSGRFLGYTF	TGTGCCAGCAGCCCCTGGAGCGGACGGTTTCTTGGCTACACCTTC
TRBV2	few	TRBJ1-2	.	CASSEELGYTF	TGTGCCAGCAGTGAGGAACTTGGCTACACCTTC
TRBV18	few	TRBJ2-7	TRBD1	CASSPGQAIGEQYF	TGTGCCAGCTCACCCGGACAGGCTATCGGGGAGCAGTACTTC
TRBV11-3	few	TRBJ2-3	TRBD2	CASSRTSGGPSTDTQYF	TGTGCCAGCAGCAGGACTAGCGGGGGGCCCAGCACAGATACGCAGTATTTT
TRBV19	.	TRBJ1-1	TRBD1	CASSSIQGSNTEAFF	TGTGCCAGTAGCTCTATACAGGGGTCGAACACTGAAGCTTTCTTT
TRBV6-2/TRBV6-3	many	TRBJ2-2	.	CASSSGERTGELFF	TGTGCCAGCAGTTCCGGGGAGAGGACCGGGGAGCTGTTTTTT
TRBV6-6	.	TRBJ1-5	.	CASSYTGWSNQPQHF	TGTGCCAGCAGTTATACAGGGTGGAGCAATCAGCCCCAGCATTTT
TRBV7-9	many	TRBJ2-5	.	CASSRVLGTQYF	TGTGCCAGCAGCAGGGTTCTGGGGACCCAGTACTTC
TRBV3-1	.	TRBJ2-5	.	CASSQNNGGGKRTQYF	TGTGCCAGCAGCCAAAATAACGGGGGCGGGAAGAGGACCCAGTACTTC
TRBV7-2	many	TRBJ2-3	TRBD2	CASSAQPTSGGTDTQYF	TGTGCCAGCAGCGCACAGCCGACTAGCGGGGGCACAGATACGCAGTATTTT
TRBV7-3	few	TRBJ2-3	.	CASSLGVGASADTQYF	TGTGCCAGCAGCTTGGGTGTCGGGGCGAGCGCAGATACGCAGTATTTT
TRBV29-1	many	TRBJ2-3	.	CSVDTSTSDTQYF	TGCAGCGTTGATACTAGTACGTCAGATACGCAGTATTTT
TRBV6-1	few	TRBJ2-2	.	CASRGTLATGELFF	TGTGCCAGCAGGGGGACACTCGCGACCGGGGAGCTGTTTTTT
TRBV30	many	TRBJ2-1	.	CAWSLPDEQFF	TGTGCCTGGAGCTTACCCGATGAGCAGTTCTTC
TRBV27	few	TRBJ2-3	.	CASSFLRFSTDTQYF	TGTGCCAGCAGTTTCCTCCGGTTTAGCACAGATACGCAGTATTTT